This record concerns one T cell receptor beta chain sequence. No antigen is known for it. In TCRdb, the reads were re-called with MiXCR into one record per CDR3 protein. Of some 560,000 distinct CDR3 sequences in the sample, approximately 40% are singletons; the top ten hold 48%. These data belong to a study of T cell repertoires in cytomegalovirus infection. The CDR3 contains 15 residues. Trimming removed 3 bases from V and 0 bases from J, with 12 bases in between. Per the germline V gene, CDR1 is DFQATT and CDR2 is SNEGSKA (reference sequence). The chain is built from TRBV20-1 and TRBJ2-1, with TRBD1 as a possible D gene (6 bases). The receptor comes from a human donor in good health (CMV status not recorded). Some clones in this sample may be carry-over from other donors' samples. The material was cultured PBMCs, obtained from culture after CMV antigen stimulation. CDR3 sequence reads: CSASRGSTSYNEQFF. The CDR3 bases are TGCAGTGCTAGTAGGGGGAGTACCTCCTACAATGAGCAGTTCTTC.